This record looks at one T cell receptor (beta chain) sequence and its context. Its antigen is as yet unknown. This entry comes from a study of vaccination effects on CD4 cells after COVID-19. Broader study findings: Convalescent patients numbered few in the study; early post-infection timepoints were missing entirely. Marked clonal contraction of both clone types appeared late after vaccination.

Sequenced by immunoSEQ multiplex PCR; TCRdb stores in-frame clones only, minus some. The sample records about 41,000 clones, over 75% being singletons. Expansion with viral peptide pools was applied to antigen-specific CD4+ T cells by the ViraFEST assay prior to sequencing. Subsequent to 10 days of culture, CD4+ T cells were isolated. Prior SARS-CoV-2 infection was absent in the vaccine recipients, as shown by negative nucleocapsid antibodies. Half the medium was replaced with IL-2 medium on days 3 and 7. The CDR3 is 15 amino acids. Germline V gene sequence: CDR1 SGDLS, CDR2 YYNGEE. The V end lost 2 bases, the J end lost 3 bases, and 14 bases lay between the germline ends.

Material: CD4+ T cells from PBMCs cultured with HCoV-NL63 spike peptides, obtained before COVID-19 vaccination. The rearrangement links TRBV9 to TRBJ1-1, with D unresolved. This TCR was sampled from a human donor who received a COVID-19 vaccine. The CDR3 DNA sequence: TGTGCCAGCAGCGTGGGAGGCAACGGGTACACTGAAGCTTTCTTT. Translating it yields CASSVGGNGYTEAFF.